This TCR beta chain is drawn from a study of blood T cell repertoires in COVID-19. As for the study in general: Whether acute or convalescent, the COVID-19 samples came from the United States, Italy and Spain.

Trimming shortened V by 5 bases and J by 5 bases, and 19 bases separated the two germline ends. CDR1 is MNHEY, CDR2 SMNVEV, per germline (reference sequence). The CDR3 has 16 amino acids. Generated by immunoSEQ multiplex PCR, the TCRdb table keeps only in-frame clones and is missing some. The repertoire holds roughly 240,000 clones, with about 82% as singletons. This receptor was identified in a woman aged 45 to 65 who had recovered from COVID-19. The sequenced material came from PBMCs or T cells enriched from blood (not recorded which). The rearrangement joins TRBV27 to TRBJ2-1; no clear D gene. CDR3 bases: TGTGCCAGCAGTCTCAAGCAACCGACACCGAACAATGAGCAGTTCTTC. It encodes CASSLKQPTPNNEQFF.